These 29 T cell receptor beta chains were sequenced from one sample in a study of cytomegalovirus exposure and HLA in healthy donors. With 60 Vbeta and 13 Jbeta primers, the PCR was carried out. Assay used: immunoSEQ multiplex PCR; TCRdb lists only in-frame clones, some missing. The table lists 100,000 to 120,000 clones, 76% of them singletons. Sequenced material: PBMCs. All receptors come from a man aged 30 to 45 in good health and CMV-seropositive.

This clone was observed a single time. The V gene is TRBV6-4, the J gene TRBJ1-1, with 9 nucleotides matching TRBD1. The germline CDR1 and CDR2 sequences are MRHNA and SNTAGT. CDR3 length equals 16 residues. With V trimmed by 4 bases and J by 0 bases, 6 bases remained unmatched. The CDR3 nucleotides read TGTGCCAGCAGTGTCGCAGACAGGGGGATGAACACTGAAGCTTTCTTT. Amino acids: CASSVADRGMNTEAFF.

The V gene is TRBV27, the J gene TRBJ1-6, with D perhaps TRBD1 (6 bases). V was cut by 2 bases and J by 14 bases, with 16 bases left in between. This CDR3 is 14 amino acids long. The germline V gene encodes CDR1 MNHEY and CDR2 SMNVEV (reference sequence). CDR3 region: CASSLVGGGETLHF. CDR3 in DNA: TGTGCCAGCAGTTTAGTAGGGGGAGGGGAGACCCTCCACTTT.

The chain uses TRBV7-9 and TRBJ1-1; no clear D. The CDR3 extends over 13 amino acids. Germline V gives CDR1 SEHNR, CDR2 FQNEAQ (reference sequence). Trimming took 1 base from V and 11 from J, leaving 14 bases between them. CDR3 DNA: TGTGCCAGCAGCTTAGATTCAGGAACGGGGGCTTTCTTT. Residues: CASSLDSGTGAFF.

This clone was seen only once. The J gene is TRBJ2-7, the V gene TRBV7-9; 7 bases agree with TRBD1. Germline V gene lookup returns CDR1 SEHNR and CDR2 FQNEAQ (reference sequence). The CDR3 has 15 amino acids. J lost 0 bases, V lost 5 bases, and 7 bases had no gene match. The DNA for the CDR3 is TGTGCCAGCAGCCATCGGACAGGAGCCTCCTACGAGCAGTACTTC. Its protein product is CASSHRTGASYEQYF.

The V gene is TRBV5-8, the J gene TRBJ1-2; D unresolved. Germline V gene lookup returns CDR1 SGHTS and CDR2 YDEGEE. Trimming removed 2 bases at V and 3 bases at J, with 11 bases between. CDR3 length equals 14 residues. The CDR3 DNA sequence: TGTGCCAGCAGCTTCCGCCAGACATACTATGGCTACACCTTC. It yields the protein CASSFRQTYYGYTF.

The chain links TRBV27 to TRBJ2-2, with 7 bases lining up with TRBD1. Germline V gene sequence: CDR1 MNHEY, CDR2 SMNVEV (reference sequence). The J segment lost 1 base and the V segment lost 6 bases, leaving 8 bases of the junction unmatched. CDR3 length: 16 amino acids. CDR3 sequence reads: CASSHPGQVNTGELFF. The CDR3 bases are TGTGCCAGCAGCCATCCCGGACAGGTGAACACCGGGGAGCTGTTTTTT.

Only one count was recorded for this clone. CDR3 coding DNA: TGTGCCAGCAGTTTTCTGAGCTCCTACAATGAGCAGTTCTTC. Its translation is CASSFLSSYNEQFF. The J gene is TRBJ2-1, the V gene TRBV28; D not certain. This CDR3 has 14 residues. The germline V gene encodes CDR1 MDHEN and CDR2 SYDVKM. V gave up 3 bases and J gave up 0 bases, with 6 bases separating them.

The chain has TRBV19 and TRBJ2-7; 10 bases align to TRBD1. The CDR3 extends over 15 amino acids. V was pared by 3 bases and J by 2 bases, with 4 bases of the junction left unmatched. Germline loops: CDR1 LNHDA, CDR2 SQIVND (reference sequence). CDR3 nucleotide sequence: TGTGCCAGTAGTATGGGAGGACAGGGGGCCTACGAGCAGTACTTC. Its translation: CASSMGGQGAYEQYF. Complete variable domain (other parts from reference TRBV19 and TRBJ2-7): DGGITQSPKYLFRKEGQNVTLSCEQNLNHDAMYWYRQDPGQGLRLIYYSQIVNDFQKGDIAEGYSVSREKKESFPLTVTSAQKNPTAFYLCASSMGGQGAYEQYFGPGTRLTVT.

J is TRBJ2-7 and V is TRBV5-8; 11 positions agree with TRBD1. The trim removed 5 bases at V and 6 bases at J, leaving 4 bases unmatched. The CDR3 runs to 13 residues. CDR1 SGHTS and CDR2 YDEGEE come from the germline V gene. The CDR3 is CASRAGQGGEQYF. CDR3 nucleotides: TGTGCCAGCAGAGCGGGACAGGGGGGCGAGCAGTACTTC.

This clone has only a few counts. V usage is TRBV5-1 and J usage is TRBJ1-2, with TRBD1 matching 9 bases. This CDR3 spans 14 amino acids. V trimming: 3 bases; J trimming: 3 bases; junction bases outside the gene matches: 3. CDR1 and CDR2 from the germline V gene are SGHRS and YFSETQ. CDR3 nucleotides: TGCGCCAGCAGCTCGTGGACAGGGGACTATGGCTACACCTTC. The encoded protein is CASSSWTGDYGYTF.

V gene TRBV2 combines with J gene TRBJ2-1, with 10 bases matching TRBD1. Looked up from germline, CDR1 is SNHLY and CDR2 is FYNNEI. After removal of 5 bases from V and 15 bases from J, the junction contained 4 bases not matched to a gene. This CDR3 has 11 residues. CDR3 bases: TGTGCCAGCAGTCAGGACAGGGGGGCGTTCTTC. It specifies CASSQDRGAFF.

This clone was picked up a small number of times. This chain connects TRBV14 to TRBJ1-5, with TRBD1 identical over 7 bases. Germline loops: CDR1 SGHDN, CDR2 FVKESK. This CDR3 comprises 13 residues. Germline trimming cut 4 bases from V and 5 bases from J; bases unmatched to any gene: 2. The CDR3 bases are TGTGCCAGCAGCCTAACAGGGGATCAGCCCCAGCATTTT. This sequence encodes CASSLTGDQPQHF.

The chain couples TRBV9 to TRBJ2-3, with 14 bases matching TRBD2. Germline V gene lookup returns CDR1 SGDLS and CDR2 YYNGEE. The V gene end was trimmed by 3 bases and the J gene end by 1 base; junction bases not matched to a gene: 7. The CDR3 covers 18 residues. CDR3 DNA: TGTGCCAGCAGCGATCGACTAGCGGGGGGGCCGGGCACAGATACGCAGTATTTT. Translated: CASSDRLAGGPGTDTQYF.

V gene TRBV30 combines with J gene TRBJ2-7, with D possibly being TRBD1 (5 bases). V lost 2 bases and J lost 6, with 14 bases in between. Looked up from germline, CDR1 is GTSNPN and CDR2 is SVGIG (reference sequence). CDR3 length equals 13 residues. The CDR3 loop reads CAWSTRVTGEQYF. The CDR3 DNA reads TGTGCCTGGAGTACCAGGGTCACGGGCGAGCAGTACTTC.

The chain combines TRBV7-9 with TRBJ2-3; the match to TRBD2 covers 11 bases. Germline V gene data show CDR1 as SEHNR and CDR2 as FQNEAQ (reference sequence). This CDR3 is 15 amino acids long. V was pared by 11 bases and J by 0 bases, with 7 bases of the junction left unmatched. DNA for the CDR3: TGTGCCGAAACAGGGACTAGCGGTAGCACAGATACGCAGTATTTT. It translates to CAETGTSGSTDTQYF.

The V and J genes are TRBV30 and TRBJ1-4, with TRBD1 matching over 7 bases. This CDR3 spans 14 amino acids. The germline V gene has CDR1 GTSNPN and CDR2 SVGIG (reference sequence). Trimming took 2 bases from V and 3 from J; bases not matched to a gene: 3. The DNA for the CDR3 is TGTGCCTGGAGTCGGACAGGAGCTAATGAAAAACTGTTTTTT. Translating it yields CAWSRTGANEKLFF. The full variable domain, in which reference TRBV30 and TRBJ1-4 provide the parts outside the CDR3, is SQTIHQWPATLVQPVGSPLSLECTVEGTSNPNLYWYRQAAGRGLQLLFYSVGIGQISSEVPQNLSASRPQDRQFILSSKKLLLSDSGFYLCAWSRTGANEKLFFGSGTQLSVL.

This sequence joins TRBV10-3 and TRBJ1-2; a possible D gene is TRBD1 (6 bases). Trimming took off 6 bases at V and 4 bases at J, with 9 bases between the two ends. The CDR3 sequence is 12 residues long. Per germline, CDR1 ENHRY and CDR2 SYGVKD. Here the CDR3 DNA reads TGTGCCATCAGGATAGGGGGCTATGGCTACACCTTC. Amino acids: CAIRIGGYGYTF.

The CDR3 DNA sequence: TGTGCCAGCAGTTCCGCGGGACAGGGGGTCGATGAGCAGTTCTTC. This sequence encodes CASSSAGQGVDEQFF. The rearrangement joins TRBV6-5 to TRBJ2-1; TRBD1 agrees at 11 bases. The CDR3 has 15 residues. V dropped 4 bases and J dropped 8; count of bases not matched to a gene: 7. From germline, CDR1 is MNHEY and CDR2 SVGAGI.

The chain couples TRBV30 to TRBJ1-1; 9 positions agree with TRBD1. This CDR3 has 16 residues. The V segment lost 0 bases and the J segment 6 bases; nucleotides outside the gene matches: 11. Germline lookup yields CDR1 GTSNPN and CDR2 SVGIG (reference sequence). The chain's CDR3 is CAWSVTGTGGLAEAFF. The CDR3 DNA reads TGTGCCTGGAGTGTAACCGGTACAGGGGGCTTGGCTGAAGCTTTCTTT. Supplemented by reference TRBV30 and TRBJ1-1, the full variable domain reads SQTIHQWPATLVQPVGSPLSLECTVEGTSNPNLYWYRQAAGRGLQLLFYSVGIGQISSEVPQNLSASRPQDRQFILSSKKLLLSDSGFYLCAWSVTGTGGLAEAFFGQGTRLTVV.

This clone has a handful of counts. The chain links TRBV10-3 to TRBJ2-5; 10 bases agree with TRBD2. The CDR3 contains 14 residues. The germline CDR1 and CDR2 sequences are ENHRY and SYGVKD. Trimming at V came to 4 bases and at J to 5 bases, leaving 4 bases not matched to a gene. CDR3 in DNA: TGTGCCATCAGTGGAGCGGGGGGGCCGGAGACCCAGTACTTC. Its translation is CAISGAGGPETQYF.

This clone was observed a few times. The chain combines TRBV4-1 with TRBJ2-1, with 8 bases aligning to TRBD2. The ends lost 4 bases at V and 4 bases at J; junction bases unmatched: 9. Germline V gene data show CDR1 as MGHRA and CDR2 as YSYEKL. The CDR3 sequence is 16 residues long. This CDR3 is CASSLLRAGGYNEQFF. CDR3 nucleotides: TGCGCCAGCAGCCTTCTTCGGGCGGGGGGTTACAATGAGCAGTTCTTC.

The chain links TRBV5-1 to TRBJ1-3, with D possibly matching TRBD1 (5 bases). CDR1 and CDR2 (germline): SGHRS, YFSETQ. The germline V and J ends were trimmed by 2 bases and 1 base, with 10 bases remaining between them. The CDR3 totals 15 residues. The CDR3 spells CASSLGDGSGNTIYF. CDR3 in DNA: TGCGCCAGCAGCTTAGGGGATGGGTCTGGAAACACCATATATTTT.

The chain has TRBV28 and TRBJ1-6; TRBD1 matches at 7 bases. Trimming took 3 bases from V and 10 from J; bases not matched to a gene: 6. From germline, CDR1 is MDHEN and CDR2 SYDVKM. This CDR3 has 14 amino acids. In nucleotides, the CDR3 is TGTGCCAGCAGTTTGGACAGGCCAGGGTCACCCCTCCACTTT. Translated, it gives CASSLDRPGSPLHF.

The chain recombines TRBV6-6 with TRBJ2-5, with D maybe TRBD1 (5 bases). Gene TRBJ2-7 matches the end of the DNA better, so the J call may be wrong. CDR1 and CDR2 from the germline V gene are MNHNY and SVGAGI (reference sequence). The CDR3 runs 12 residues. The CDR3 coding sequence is TGTGCCAGCAGTTACCAGGGCCACGAGCAGTACTTC. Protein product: CASSYQGHEQYF.

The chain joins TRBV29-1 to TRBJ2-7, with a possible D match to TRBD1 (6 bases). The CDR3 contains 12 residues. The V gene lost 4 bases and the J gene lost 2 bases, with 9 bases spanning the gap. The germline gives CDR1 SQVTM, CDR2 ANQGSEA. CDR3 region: CSVARTAYEQYF. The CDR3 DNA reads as TGCAGCGTTGCGAGGACAGCCTACGAGCAGTACTTC.

The CDR3 loop is CASSVSGQGDSPLHF. The CDR3 DNA reads as TGTGCCAGCAGCGTATCAGGACAGGGGGATTCACCCCTCCACTTT. The chain recombines TRBV9 with TRBJ1-6; 10 bases fit TRBD1. CDR3 length: 15 amino acids. Trimming removed 1 base from V and 8 bases from J; junction bases left unmatched: 3. Germline values: CDR1 SGDLS, CDR2 YYNGEE.

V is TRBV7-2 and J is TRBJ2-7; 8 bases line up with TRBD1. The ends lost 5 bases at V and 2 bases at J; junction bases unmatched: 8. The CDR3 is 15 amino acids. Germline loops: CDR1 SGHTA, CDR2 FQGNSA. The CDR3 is CASSARDRNPYEQYF. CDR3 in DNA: TGTGCCAGCAGCGCCCGGGACAGGAATCCCTACGAGCAGTACTTC.

CDR3 bases: TGTGCCAGCAGCGCCCGACAGGATGGTAACTATGGCTACACCTTC. The encoded protein is CASSARQDGNYGYTF. The chain carries TRBV9 and TRBJ1-2; possibly TRBD1 for D (6 bases). CDR1 is SGDLS, CDR2 YYNGEE, per germline. This CDR3 is 15 amino acids long. Trimming removed 3 bases at V and 1 base at J, with 13 bases between.

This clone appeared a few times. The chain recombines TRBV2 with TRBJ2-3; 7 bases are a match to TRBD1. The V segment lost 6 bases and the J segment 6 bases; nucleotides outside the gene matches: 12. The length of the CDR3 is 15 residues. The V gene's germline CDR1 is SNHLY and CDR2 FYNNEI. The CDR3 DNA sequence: TGTGCCAGCAGAGGGACAGACGTAAGTTGGGATACGCAGTATTTT. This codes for CASRGTDVSWDTQYF.